The TCR beta chain under discussion was sequenced for a study of cytomegalovirus exposure and HLA in healthy donors. Study as a whole: Out of roughly 170 million T cells, an earlier analysis found some 110 million unique TCR beta sequences in total. Across 300 to 400 genotyped donors, around 80% landed in the Caucasian-associated ancestry cluster.

The PCR used 60 Vbeta and 13 Jbeta primers. Methods used by the authors: Around 76 million unique TCR beta chains, about 12 million shared, were counted in a later analysis. TCRdb's table, derived via immunoSEQ multiplex PCR, lists solely in-frame clones and lacks some. That table gives V, J and clone size, and the DNA gave D and trimming. The sample has some 120,000 clones, around 68% seen once. The donors (healthy individuals) were bone marrow donors. V lost 7 bases to trimming and J lost 3 bases; unmatched junction nucleotides: 8. This CDR3 has 14 residues. CDR1 MGHRA and CDR2 YSYEKL come from the germline V gene.

Sequencing used PBMCs. This TCR was sampled from a man aged 40-55 years in good health and CMV-seropositive. The chain recombines TRBV4-1 with TRBJ1-2, with 7 bases identical to TRBD1. CDR3 residues: CASNRQGGDYGYTF. The CDR3, as DNA: TGCGCCAGCAACCGACAGGGTGGGGACTATGGCTACACCTTC.